This T cell receptor (beta chain) originates from a study of cytomegalovirus exposure and HLA in healthy donors. The study's findings and limits: Differences between HLA loci emerged in a later analysis of TCR association rates, with DRB1 most and HLA-C fewest. High sensitivity and specificity were reportedly achieved when the classifier diagnosed cytomegalovirus status. An apparent linkage of common viral pathogens to several of the most significant clusters emerged in a later analysis.

Germline lookup yields CDR1 SEHNR and CDR2 FQNEAQ (reference sequence). Trimming cost V 6 bases and J 2 bases, with 14 bases left between them. The CDR3 is 14 amino acids. Vbeta (60) and Jbeta (13) primers were used in the PCR. Libraries were prepared by immunoSEQ multiplex PCR; TCRdb keeps only in-frame clonotypes and omits some of them. The sample holds tens of thousands of clones; about 70% are singletons and the top ten take more than 9.5%. As regards this clone: The antigen remains undetermined.

This TCR was sampled from a woman aged 45-60 years in good health and CMV-seropositive. This sequence joins TRBV7-9 and TRBJ2-7; perhaps TRBD1 as D (6 bases). The sequenced material came from PBMCs. The CDR3 DNA follows: TGTGCCAGCAGAGGACAGCGACTCACCTACGAGCAGTACTTC. Residues: CASRGQRLTYEQYF.